This TCR beta chain was identified during a study of CD8 T cells in ankylosing spondylitis. Points from the study as a whole: The study identified a TCR beta motif of eight highly homologous variants that appeared characteristic of ankylosing spondylitis blood. In ankylosing spondylitis patients, matched synovial fluid reportedly showed significant enrichment of disease-linked clones. Reactive arthritis synovial fluid and blood were previously reported to contain some motif variants. Researchers report that disease-linked clones proved CD8+ and relatively rare in peripheral blood.

Preparation of TCR beta libraries was done by quantitative 5'-RACE with molecular barcodes. A single record per CDR3 protein comes from TCRdb applying MiXCR to the 5' RACE reads. The top ten clones hold 0.89% of a sample with roughly 470,000 distinct CDR3 sequences, 20% to 30% of them seen once. From germline, CDR1 is MGHDK and CDR2 SYGVNS. The CDR3 is 15 amino acids. The V gene lost 1 base and the J gene lost 1 base, with 10 bases spanning the gap. Notes on this clonotype: Its matching antigen is unknown.

The sequenced material came from blood, either unsorted or a sorted T cell fraction (not recorded which). The TCR comes from a male donor with ankylosing spondylitis. The chain employs TRBV25-1 and TRBJ1-1; maybe TRBD1 (6 bases). CDR3 bases: TGTGCCAGCAGTGAATCGGGGGACACGAACACTGAAGCTTTCTTT. Translating it yields CASSESGDTNTEAFF.